Listed below are T cell receptor beta chains from one sample, sequenced in a study of cytomegalovirus exposure and HLA in healthy donors. Clones were read by immunoSEQ multiplex PCR, and TCRdb kept only the in-frame ones, dropping some. The sample consists of around 90,000 clones, roughly 86% of them appearing once. Sequenced: PBMCs. All receptors derive from a man aged 25 to 40 in good health and CMV-seropositive. Each CDR3 is given without its conserved first and last residue. A D gene is named only where the DNA matches it firmly. The size of a clone is reported for some rows only, either as once, few or many, or as a class for expanded clones.

j_gene: TRBJ2-7
v_gene: TRBV28
d_gene: -
abundance: -
CDR3aa: ASRTPGQSVEQY

j_gene: TRBJ2-1
v_gene: TRBV28
d_gene: -
abundance: -
CDR3aa: ASSLGLSSYNEQF

j_gene: TRBJ1-4
v_gene: TRBV5-1
d_gene: -
abundance: few
CDR3aa: ASSLAGDVNEKLF

j_gene: TRBJ1-2
v_gene: TRBV9
d_gene: -
abundance: -
CDR3aa: ASSVDIHNYGYT

j_gene: TRBJ1-2
v_gene: TRBV6-5
d_gene: TRBD1
abundance: -
CDR3aa: ASSRPTGKGYT

j_gene: TRBJ2-7
v_gene: TRBV6-5
d_gene: -
abundance: once
CDR3aa: ASSYGLMGGEQY

j_gene: TRBJ2-5
v_gene: TRBV7-6
d_gene: TRBD1
abundance: -
CDR3aa: ASSFIKGAQETQY

j_gene: TRBJ1-2
v_gene: TRBV4-2
d_gene: -
abundance: once
CDR3aa: ASSQDGGAQGYT

j_gene: TRBJ2-7
v_gene: TRBV2
d_gene: TRBD2
abundance: -
CDR3aa: ASRTLGTSGRNEQY

j_gene: TRBJ2-5
v_gene: TRBV5-8
d_gene: -
abundance: -
CDR3aa: ASSLRSGETQY

j_gene: TRBJ2-7
v_gene: TRBV5-1
d_gene: -
abundance: -
CDR3aa: ASSLTGVREQY

j_gene: TRBJ2-1
v_gene: TRBV6-5
d_gene: -
abundance: -
CDR3aa: ASSYRGLYNEQF

j_gene: TRBJ2-5
v_gene: TRBV5-1
d_gene: TRBD2
abundance: -
CDR3aa: ASSKSGREEETQY

j_gene: TRBJ2-1
v_gene: TRBV6-5
d_gene: TRBD2
abundance: -
CDR3aa: ASSYSLALSYNEQF

j_gene: TRBJ2-2
v_gene: TRBV27
d_gene: -
abundance: once
CDR3aa: ASSLPDSGELF

j_gene: TRBJ2-1
v_gene: TRBV29-1
d_gene: -
abundance: -
CDR3aa: SVDRLTDEQF

j_gene: TRBJ1-1
v_gene: TRBV2
d_gene: -
abundance: -
CDR3aa: ASSESENTEAF

j_gene: TRBJ1-5
v_gene: TRBV28
d_gene: TRBD1
abundance: -
CDR3aa: ASRGAGGINQPQH

j_gene: TRBJ1-1
v_gene: TRBV29-1
d_gene: -
abundance: -
CDR3aa: SPPGNTEAF

j_gene: TRBJ2-6
v_gene: TRBV18
d_gene: TRBD1
abundance: -
CDR3aa: ASSRTLDRGFSGANVLT

j_gene: TRBJ2-5
v_gene: TRBV10-3
d_gene: TRBD2
abundance: -
CDR3aa: AISDRASGSGETQY

j_gene: TRBJ2-1
v_gene: TRBV7-2
d_gene: TRBD2
abundance: -
CDR3aa: ASITGTSGYNEQF

j_gene: TRBJ2-5
v_gene: TRBV10-3
d_gene: -
abundance: -
CDR3aa: ATQGAGSETQY

j_gene: TRBJ2-3
v_gene: TRBV7-2
d_gene: -
abundance: -
CDR3aa: ASSPHGLAPYTDTQY

j_gene: TRBJ2-7
v_gene: TRBV7-5
d_gene: -
abundance: -
CDR3aa: VRSLWGGAYEQY

j_gene: TRBJ2-7
v_gene: TRBV7-8
d_gene: TRBD2
abundance: -
CDR3aa: ASSFLAGVEYEQY

j_gene: TRBJ1-1
v_gene: TRBV5-1
d_gene: TRBD1
abundance: -
CDR3aa: ASSFYRGDTEAF

j_gene: TRBJ2-7
v_gene: TRBV7-8
d_gene: -
abundance: -
CDR3aa: ASSFLASFDEQY

j_gene: TRBJ2-5
v_gene: TRBV28
d_gene: TRBD2
abundance: -
CDR3aa: ASGASGQETQY

j_gene: TRBJ2-1
v_gene: TRBV10-3
d_gene: -
abundance: once
CDR3aa: AISGKLEKGWDEQF

j_gene: TRBJ2-7
v_gene: TRBV19
d_gene: -
abundance: -
CDR3aa: ASSIFPRVTSYEQY

j_gene: TRBJ1-5
v_gene: TRBV7-2
d_gene: -
abundance: -
CDR3aa: ASSTQGRNQPQH

j_gene: TRBJ2-2
v_gene: TRBV18
d_gene: -
abundance: -
CDR3aa: ASSRLRVETGELF

j_gene: TRBJ1-2
v_gene: TRBV4-1
d_gene: -
abundance: -
CDR3aa: ASSHSVLGESGYT

j_gene: TRBJ2-3
v_gene: TRBV19
d_gene: TRBD1
abundance: -
CDR3aa: ASSRITGVKVDTQY

j_gene: TRBJ2-7
v_gene: TRBV6-5
d_gene: TRBD1
abundance: -
CDR3aa: ASRRDRGAYEQY

j_gene: TRBJ2-3
v_gene: TRBV29-1
d_gene: TRBD2
abundance: -
CDR3aa: SVEGRGGSSTDTQY

j_gene: TRBJ2-1
v_gene: TRBV7-6
d_gene: -
abundance: -
CDR3aa: ASSLPELPNEQF

j_gene: TRBJ2-7
v_gene: TRBV30
d_gene: TRBD1
abundance: -
CDR3aa: AWDRDSHEQY

j_gene: TRBJ1-5
v_gene: TRBV5-6
d_gene: -
abundance: -
CDR3aa: ASSLRWSSNQPQH

j_gene: TRBJ2-3
v_gene: TRBV5-1
d_gene: -
abundance: -
CDR3aa: ASSLGGSGSTDTQY

j_gene: TRBJ2-3
v_gene: TRBV7-9
d_gene: -
abundance: -
CDR3aa: ASSPRGDTQY

j_gene: TRBJ2-2
v_gene: TRBV5-4
d_gene: TRBD2
abundance: -
CDR3aa: ASSLAQREFSGELF

j_gene: TRBJ1-2
v_gene: TRBV5-1
d_gene: TRBD1
abundance: -
CDR3aa: ASSKGQEYGYT

j_gene: TRBJ1-5
v_gene: TRBV2
d_gene: -
abundance: -
CDR3aa: ASSSAGDGNQPQH

j_gene: TRBJ1-2
v_gene: TRBV28
d_gene: TRBD1
abundance: -
CDR3aa: ASSFGQDYGYT

j_gene: TRBJ1-1
v_gene: TRBV9
d_gene: -
abundance: -
CDR3aa: ASSVVVASVAF

j_gene: TRBJ2-1
v_gene: TRBV6-5
d_gene: -
abundance: -
CDR3aa: ASSYNGRGYNEQF

j_gene: TRBJ2-7
v_gene: TRBV15
d_gene: TRBD1
abundance: -
CDR3aa: ATSRASGTGAYEQY

j_gene: TRBJ2-6
v_gene: TRBV5-4
d_gene: -
abundance: -
CDR3aa: ASSPERNSGANVLT

j_gene: TRBJ2-5
v_gene: TRBV5-1
d_gene: -
abundance: -
CDR3aa: ASRHGRDQETQY

j_gene: TRBJ2-3
v_gene: TRBV5-1
d_gene: TRBD2
abundance: once
CDR3aa: ASSLEAGDGTDTQY

j_gene: TRBJ2-1
v_gene: TRBV28
d_gene: TRBD2
abundance: -
CDR3aa: ASSLGAGVEQF

j_gene: TRBJ1-3
v_gene: TRBV28
d_gene: -
abundance: -
CDR3aa: ASSGGQPHFSGNTIY

j_gene: TRBJ2-6
v_gene: TRBV28
d_gene: TRBD1
abundance: -
CDR3aa: ASSTGGAGANVLT